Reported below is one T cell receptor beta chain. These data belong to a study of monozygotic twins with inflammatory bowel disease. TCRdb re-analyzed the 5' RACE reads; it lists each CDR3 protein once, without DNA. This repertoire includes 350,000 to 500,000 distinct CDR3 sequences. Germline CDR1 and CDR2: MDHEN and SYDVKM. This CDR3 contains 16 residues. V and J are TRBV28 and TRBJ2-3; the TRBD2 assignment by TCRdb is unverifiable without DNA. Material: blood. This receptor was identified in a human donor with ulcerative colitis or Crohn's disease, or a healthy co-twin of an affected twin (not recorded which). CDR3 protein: CASSSATEGRSDTQYF.